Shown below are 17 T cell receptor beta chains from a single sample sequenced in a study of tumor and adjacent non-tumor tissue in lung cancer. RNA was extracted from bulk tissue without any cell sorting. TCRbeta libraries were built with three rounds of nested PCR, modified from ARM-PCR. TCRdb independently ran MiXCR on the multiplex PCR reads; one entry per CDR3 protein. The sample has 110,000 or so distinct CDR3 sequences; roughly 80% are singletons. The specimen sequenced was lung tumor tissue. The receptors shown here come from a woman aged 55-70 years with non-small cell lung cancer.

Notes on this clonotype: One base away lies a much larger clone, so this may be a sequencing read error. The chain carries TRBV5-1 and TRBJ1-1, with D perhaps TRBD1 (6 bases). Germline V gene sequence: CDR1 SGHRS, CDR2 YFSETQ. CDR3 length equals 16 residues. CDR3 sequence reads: CASSLSETGSGTEGFF. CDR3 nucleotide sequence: TGCGCCAGCAGCTTGTCAGAAACAGGGTCGGGCACTGAAGGTTTCTTT.

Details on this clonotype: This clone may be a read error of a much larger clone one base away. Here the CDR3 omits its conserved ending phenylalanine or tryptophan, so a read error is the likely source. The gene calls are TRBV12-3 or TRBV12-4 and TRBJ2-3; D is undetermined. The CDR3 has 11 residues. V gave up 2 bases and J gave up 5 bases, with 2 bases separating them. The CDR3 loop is CASSLLDTQYL. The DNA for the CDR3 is TGTGCCAGCAGTTTACTAGATACGCAGTATTTA.

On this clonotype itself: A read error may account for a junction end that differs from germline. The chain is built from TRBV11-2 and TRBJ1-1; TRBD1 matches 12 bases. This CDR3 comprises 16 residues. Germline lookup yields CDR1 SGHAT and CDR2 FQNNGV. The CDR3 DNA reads TGCGCCAGCAGCATAGGGACAGGGGGCCTGAGCACTGAAGCTTTCTTT. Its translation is CASSIGTGGLSTEAFF.

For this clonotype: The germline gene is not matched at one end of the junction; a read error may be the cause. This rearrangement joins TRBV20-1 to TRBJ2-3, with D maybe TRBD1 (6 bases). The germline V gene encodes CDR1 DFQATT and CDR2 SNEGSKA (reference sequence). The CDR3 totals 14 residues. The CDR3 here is CSTRYVGDTDTQCF. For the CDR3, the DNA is TGCAGTACTAGATACGTAGGGGACACAGATACGCAGTGTTTT.

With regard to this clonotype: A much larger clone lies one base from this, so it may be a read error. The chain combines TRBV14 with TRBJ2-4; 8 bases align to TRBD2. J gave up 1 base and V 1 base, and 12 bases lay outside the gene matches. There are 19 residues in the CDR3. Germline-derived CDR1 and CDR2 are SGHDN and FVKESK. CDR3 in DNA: TGTGCCAGCAGCCAAGGATCACGGGGGGGCCAGGGGGCCAAAAACATTCAGTACTTC. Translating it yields CASSQGSRGGQGAKNIQYF.

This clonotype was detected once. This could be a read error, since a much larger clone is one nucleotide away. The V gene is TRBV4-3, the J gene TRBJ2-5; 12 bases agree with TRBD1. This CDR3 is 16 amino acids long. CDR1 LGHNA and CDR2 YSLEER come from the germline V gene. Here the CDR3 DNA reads TGCGCCATCAGCCAAGATGGGACAGGGGGCGCAGAGACCCAGTACTTC. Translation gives CAISQDGTGGAETQYF.

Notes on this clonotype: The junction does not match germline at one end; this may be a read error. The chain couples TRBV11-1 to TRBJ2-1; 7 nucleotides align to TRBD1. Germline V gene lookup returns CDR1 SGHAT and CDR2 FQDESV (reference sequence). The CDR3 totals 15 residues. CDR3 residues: CAGSYRTGIGNEQFF. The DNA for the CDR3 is TGTGCCGGCAGCTACCGGACAGGTATTGGGAATGAGCAGTTCTTC.

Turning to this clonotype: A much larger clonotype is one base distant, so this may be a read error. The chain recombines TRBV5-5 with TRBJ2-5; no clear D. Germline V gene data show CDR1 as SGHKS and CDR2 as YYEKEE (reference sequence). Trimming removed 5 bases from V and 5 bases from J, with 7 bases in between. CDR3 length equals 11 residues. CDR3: CASRRVETQYF. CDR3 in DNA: TGTGCCAGCAGAAGGGTGGAGACCCAGTACTTC.

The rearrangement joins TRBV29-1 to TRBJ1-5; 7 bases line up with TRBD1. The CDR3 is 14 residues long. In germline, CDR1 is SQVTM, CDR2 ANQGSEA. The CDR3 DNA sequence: TGCAACGCTGTAGGGGACAGAAGCAATCAGCCCCAGCATTTT. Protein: CNAVGDRSNQPQHF.

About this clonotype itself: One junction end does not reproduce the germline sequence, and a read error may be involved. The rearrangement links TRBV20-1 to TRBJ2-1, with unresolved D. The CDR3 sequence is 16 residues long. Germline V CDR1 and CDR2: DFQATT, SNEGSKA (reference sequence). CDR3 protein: CNARHGVHYSYNEQFF. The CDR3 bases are TGCAATGCTAGACACGGTGTTCACTACTCCTACAATGAGCAGTTCTTC.

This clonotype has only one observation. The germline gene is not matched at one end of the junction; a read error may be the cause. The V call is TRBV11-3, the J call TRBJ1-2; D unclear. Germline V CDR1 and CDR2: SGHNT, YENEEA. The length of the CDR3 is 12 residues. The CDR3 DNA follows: TGTGCCAGCAGCCTGGCGGACGGAGGCTTCACCTTC. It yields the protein CASSLADGGFTF.

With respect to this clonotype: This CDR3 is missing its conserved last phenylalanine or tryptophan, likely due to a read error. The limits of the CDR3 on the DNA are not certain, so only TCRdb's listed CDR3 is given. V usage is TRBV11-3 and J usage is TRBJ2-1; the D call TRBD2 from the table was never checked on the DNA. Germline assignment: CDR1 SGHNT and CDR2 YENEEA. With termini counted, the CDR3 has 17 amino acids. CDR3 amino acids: CASSLELTSESHDEQLL.

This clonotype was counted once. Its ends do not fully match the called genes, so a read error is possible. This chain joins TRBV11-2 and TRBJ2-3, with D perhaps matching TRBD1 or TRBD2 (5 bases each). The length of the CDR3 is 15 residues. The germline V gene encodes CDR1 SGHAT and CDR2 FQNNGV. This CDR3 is CAISATGAARDTEYF. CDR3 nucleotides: TGTGCCATCAGCGCCACCGGGGCGGCCAGAGATACGGAGTATTTT.

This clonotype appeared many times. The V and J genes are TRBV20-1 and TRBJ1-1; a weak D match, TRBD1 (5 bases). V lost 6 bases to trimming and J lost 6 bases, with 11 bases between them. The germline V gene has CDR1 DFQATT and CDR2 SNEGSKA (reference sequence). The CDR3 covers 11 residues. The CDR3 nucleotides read TGCAGTGCAAGGACATCCCCTGAAGCTTTCTTT. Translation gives CSARTSPEAFF.

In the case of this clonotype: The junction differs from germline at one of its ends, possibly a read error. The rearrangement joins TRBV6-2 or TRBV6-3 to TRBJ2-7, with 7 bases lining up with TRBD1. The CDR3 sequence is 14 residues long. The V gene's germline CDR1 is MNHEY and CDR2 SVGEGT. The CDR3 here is CTSCYPGTVYEQYF. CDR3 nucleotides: TGTACCAGCTGTTACCCGGGGACAGTCTACGAGCAGTACTTC.

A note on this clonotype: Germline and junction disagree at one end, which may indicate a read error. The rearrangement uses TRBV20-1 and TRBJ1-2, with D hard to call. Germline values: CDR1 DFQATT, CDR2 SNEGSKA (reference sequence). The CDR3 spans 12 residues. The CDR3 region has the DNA TGCAATGCTTGTGGAGGCTACGATGGCTACACCTTC. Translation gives CNACGGYDGYTF.

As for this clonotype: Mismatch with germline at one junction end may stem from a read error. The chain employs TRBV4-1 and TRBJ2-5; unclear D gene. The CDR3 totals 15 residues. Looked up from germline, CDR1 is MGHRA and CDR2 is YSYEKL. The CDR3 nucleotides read TGCGCCAGCAGCCAAGATCGCGGTACAGTGGAGACTCAGCACTTC. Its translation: CASSQDRGTVETQHF.